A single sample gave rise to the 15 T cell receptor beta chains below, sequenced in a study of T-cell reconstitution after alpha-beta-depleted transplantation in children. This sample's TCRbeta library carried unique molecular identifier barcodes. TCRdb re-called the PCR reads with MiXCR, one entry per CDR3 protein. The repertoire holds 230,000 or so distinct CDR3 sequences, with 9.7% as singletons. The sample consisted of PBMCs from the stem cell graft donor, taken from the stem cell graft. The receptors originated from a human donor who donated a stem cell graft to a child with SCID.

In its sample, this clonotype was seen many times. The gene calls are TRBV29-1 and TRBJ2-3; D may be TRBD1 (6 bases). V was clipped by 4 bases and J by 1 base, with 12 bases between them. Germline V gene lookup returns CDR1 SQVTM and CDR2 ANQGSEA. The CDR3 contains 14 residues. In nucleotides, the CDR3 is TGCAGCGTTGTATCAGGGGCTGGCACAGATACGCAGTATTTT. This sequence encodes CSVVSGAGTDTQYF.

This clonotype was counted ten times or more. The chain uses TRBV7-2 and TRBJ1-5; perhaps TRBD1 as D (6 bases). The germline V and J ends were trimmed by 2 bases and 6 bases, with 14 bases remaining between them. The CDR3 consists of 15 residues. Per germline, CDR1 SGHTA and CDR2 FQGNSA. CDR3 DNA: TGTGCCAGCAGCTTAAATTATGGAGGGGGTCAGCCCCAGCATTTT. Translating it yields CASSLNYGGGQPQHF.

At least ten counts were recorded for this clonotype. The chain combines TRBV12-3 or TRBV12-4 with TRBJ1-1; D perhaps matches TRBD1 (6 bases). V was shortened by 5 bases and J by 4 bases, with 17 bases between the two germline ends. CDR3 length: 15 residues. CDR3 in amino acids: CASSLQTGRSTEAFF. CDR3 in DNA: TGTGCCAGCAGTCTGCAGACAGGTAGGAGCACTGAAGCTTTCTTT.

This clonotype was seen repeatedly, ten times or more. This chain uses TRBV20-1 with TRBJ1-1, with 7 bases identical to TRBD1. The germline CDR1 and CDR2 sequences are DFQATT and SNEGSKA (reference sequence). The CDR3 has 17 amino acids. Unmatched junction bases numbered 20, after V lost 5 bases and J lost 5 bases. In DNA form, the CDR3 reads TGCAGTGCTGCCGGACCCGGGACAGAAGCTACCGGGACTGAAGCTTTCTTT. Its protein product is CSAAGPGTEATGTEAFF.

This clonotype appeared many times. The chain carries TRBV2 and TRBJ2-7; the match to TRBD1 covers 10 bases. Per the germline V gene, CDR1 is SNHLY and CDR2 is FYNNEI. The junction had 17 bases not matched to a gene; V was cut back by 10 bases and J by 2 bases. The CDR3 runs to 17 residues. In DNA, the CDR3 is TGTGCCACCATCGGGACAGGGGATAGATTGGATGCCTACGAGCAGTACTTC. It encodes CATIGTGDRLDAYEQYF. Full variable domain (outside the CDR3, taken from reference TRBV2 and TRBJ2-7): EPEVTQTPSHQVTQMGQEVILRCVPISNHLYFYWYRQILGQKVEFLVSFYNNEISEKSEIFDDQFSVERPDGSNFTLKIRSTKLEDSAMYFCATIGTGDRLDAYEQYFGPGTRLTVT.

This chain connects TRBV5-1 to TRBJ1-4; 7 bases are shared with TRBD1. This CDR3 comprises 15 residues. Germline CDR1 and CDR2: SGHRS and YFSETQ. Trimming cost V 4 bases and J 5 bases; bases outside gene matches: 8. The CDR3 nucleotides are TGCGCCAGCAGCCGTTGGACAGGAGAAAATGAAAAACTGTTTTTT. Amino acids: CASSRWTGENEKLFF.

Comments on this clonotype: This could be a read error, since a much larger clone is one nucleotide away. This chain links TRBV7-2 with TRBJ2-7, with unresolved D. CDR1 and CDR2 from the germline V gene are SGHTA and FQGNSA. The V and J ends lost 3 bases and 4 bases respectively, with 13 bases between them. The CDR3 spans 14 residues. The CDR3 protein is CASSLGRVLYEQYF. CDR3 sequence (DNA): TGTGCCAGCAGCTTGGGTCGGGTCCTTTACGAGCAGTACTTC.

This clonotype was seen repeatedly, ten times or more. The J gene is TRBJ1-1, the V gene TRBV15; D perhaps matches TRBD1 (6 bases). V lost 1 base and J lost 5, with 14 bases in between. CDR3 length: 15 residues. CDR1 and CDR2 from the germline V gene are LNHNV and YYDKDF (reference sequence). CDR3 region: CATSRGNRVVTEAFF. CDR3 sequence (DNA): TGTGCCACCAGCAGAGGCAACAGGGTGGTGACTGAAGCTTTCTTT.

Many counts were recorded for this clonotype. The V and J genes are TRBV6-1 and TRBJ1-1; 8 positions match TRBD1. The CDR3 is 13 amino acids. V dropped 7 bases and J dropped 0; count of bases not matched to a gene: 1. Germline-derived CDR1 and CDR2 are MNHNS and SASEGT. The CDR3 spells CASKDRVNTEAFF. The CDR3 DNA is TGTGCCAGCAAGGACAGGGTGAACACTGAAGCTTTCTTT.

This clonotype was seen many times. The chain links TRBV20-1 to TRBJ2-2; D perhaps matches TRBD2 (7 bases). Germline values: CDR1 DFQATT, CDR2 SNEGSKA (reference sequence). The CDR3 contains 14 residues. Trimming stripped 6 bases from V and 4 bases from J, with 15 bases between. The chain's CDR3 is CSALTGRGTGELFF. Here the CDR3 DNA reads TGCAGTGCCCTAACAGGGAGGGGCACCGGGGAGCTGTTTTTT.

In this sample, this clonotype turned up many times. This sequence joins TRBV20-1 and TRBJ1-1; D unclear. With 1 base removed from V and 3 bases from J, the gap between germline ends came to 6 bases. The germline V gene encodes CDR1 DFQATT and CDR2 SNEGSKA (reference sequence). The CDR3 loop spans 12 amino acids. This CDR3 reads CSARAWDTEAFF. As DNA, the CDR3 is TGCAGTGCTAGAGCTTGGGACACTGAAGCTTTCTTT.

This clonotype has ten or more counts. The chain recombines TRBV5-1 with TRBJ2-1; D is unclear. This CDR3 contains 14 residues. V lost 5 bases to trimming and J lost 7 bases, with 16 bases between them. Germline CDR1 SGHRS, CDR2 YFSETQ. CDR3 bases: TGCGCCAGCAGTTTATTTGATCAGACGAATGAGCAGTTCTTC. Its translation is CASSLFDQTNEQFF.

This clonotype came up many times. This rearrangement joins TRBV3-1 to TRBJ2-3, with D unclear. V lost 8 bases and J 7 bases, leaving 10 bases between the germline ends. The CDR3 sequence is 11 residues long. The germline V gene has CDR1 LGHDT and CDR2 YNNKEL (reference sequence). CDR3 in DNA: TGTGCCAGCCGGGCAGCTTATACGCAGTATTTT. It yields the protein CASRAAYTQYF.

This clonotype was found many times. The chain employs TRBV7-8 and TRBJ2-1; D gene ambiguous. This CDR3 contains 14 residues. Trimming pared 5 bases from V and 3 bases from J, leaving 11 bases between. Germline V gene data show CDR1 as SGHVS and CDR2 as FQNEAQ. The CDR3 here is CASSLAEYYNEQFF. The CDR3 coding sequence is TGTGCCAGCAGCCTCGCGGAATACTACAATGAGCAGTTCTTC.

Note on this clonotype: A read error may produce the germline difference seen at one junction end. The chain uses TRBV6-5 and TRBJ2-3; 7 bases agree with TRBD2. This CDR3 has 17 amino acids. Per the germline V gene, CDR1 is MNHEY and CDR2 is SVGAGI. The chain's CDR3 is CAISYSGRGGRTDTQYF. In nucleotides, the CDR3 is TGTGCCATCAGTTACTCTGGTCGCGGGGGACGCACAGATACGCAGTATTTT.